This TCR beta chain was sequenced in a study of response to subunit inactivated influenza vaccine. A single record per CDR3 protein comes from TCRdb applying MiXCR to the RT-PCR reads. The sample comprises roughly 650,000 distinct CDR3 sequences, 13% to 15% of which are singletons, and about 7.6% rests with the top ten. This clonotype came up a few times. The CDR3 is 11 amino acids. Trimming removed 5 bases at V and 10 bases at J, with 11 bases between. The sequencing used PBMCs from blood, collected around two weeks before vaccination. This chain joins TRBV12-3 or TRBV12-4 and TRBJ1-1, with D possibly being TRBD1 (6 bases). The TCR originated in a man over 45 who received an inactivated influenza vaccine. This chain's CDR3 is CASSTSGVAFF. The CDR3 region has the DNA TGTGCCAGCAGTACCTCAGGGGTAGCTTTCTTT.